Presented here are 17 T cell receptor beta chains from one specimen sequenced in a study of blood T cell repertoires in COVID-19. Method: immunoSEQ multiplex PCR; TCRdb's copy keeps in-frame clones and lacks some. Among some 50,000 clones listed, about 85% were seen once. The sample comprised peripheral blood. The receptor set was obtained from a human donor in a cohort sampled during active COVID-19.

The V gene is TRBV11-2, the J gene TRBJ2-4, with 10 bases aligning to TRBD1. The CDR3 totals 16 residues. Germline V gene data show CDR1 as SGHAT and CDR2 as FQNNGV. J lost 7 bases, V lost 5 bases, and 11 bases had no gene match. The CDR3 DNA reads TGTGCCAGCAGCACTCGGACAGGGGGGCGCGGGAACATTCAGTACTTC. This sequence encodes CASSTRTGGRGNIQYF.

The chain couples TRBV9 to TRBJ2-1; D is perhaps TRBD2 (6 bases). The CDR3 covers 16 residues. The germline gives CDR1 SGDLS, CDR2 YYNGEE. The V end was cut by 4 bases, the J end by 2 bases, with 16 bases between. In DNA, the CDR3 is TGTGCCAGCAGCCCTCTGGCGGGGAGGACCTACAATGAGCAGTTCTTC. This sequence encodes CASSPLAGRTYNEQFF. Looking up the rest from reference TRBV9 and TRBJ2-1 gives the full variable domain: DSGVTQTPKHLITATGQRVTLRCSPRSGDLSVYWYQQSLDQGLQFLIQYYNGEERAKGNILERFSAQQFPDLHSELNLSSLELGDSALYFCASSPLAGRTYNEQFFGPGTRLTVL.

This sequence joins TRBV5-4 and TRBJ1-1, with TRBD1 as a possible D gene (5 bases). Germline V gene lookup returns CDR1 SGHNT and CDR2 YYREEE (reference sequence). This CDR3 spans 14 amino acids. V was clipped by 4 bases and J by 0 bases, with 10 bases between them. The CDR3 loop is CASSPQGMNTEAFF. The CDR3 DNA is TGTGCCAGCAGCCCTCAGGGTATGAACACTGAAGCTTTCTTT.

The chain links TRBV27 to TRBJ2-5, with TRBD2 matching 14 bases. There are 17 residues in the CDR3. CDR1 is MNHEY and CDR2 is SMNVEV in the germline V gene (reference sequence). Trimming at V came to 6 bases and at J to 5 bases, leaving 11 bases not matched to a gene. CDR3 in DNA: TGTGCCAGCAGACCCCGACTAGCGGGGGGGCGGGAGGAGACCCAGTACTTC. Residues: CASRPRLAGGREETQYF.

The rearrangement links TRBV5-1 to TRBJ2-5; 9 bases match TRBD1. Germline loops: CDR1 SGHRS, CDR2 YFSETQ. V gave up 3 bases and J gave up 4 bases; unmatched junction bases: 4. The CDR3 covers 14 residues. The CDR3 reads CASSSGQGRETQYF. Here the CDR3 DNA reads TGCGCCAGCAGCTCTGGACAGGGGAGAGAGACCCAGTACTTC. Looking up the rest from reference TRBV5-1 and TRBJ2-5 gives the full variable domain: KAGVTQTPRYLIKTRGQQVTLSCSPISGHRSVSWYQQTPGQGLQFLFEYFSETQRNKGNFPGRFSGRQFSNSRSEMNVSTLELGDSALYLCASSSGQGRETQYFGPGTRLLVL.

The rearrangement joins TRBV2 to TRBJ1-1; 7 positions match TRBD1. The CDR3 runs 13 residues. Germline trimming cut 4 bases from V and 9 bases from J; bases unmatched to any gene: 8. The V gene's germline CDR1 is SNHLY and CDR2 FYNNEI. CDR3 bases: TGTGCCAGCAGTGGCGACCCGGGACAGAAAGCTTTCTTT. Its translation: CASSGDPGQKAFF.

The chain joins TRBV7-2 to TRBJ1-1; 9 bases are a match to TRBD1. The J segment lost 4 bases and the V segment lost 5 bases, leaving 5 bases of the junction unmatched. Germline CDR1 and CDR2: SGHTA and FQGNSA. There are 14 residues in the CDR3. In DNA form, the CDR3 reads TGTGCCAGCAGCCAAGGACAGGGGTTCACTGAAGCTTTCTTT. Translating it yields CASSQGQGFTEAFF.

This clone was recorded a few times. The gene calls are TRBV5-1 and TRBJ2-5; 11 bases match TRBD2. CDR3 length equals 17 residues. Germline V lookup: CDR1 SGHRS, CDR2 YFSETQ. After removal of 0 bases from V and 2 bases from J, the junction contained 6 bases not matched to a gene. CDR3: CASSLGLAGGNQETQYF. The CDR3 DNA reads TGCGCCAGCAGCTTGGGCCTAGCGGGGGGTAATCAAGAGACCCAGTACTTC.

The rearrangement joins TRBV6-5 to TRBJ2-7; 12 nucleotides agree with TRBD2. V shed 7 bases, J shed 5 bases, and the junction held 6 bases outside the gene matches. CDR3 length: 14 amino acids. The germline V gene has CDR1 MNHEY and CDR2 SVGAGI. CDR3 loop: CASTRLAGADEQYF. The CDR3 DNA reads TGTGCCAGCACTCGACTAGCGGGAGCGGACGAGCAGTACTTC.

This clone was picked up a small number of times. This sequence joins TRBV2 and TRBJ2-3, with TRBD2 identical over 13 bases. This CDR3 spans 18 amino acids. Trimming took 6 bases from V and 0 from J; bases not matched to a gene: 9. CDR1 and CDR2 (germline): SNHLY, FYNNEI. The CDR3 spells CASSGTGLAGPSTDTQYF. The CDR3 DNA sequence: TGTGCCAGCAGCGGTACGGGACTAGCGGGGCCTAGCACAGATACGCAGTATTTT.

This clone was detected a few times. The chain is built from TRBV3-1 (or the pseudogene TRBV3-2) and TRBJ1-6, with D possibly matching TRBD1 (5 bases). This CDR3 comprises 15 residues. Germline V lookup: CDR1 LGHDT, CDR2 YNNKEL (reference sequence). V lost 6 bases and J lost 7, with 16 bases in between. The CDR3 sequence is CASRRSRAGNSPLHF. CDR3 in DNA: TGTGCCAGCAGGCGGTCCAGGGCTGGCAATTCACCCCTCCACTTT.

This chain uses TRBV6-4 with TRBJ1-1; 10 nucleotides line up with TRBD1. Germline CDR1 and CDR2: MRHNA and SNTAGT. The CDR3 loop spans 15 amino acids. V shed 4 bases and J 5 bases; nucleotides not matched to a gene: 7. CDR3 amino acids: CASSGFRDRGTEAFF. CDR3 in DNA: TGTGCCAGCAGTGGGTTCCGGGACAGGGGTACTGAAGCTTTCTTT.

CDR3 bases: TGTGCCAGCAGCTTAGGGGCGTACCAAGAGACCCAGTACTTC. Protein sequence: CASSLGAYQETQYF. The chain links TRBV11-1 to TRBJ2-5; D is unresolved. Germline CDR1 SGHAT, CDR2 FQDESV (reference sequence). The V gene lost 1 base and the J gene lost 0 bases, with 6 bases spanning the gap. The CDR3 length is 14 residues. The whole variable domain, remainder taken from reference TRBV11-1 and TRBJ2-5, is EAEVAQSPRYKITEKSQAVAFWCDPISGHATLYWYRQILGQGPELLVQFQDESVVDDSQLPKDRFSAERLKGVDSTLKIQPAELGDSAMYLCASSLGAYQETQYFGPGTRLLVL.

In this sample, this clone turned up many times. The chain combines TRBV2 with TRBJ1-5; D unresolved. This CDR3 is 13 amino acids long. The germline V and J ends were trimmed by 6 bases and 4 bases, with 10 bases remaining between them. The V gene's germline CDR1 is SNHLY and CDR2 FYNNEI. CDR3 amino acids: CASRSGRNQPQHF. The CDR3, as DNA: TGTGCCAGCAGGTCGGGGAGGAATCAGCCCCAGCATTTT.

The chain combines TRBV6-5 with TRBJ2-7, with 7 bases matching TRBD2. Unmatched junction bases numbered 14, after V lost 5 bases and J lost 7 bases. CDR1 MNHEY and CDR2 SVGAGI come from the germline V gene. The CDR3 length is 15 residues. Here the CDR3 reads CASSPSIGTTTEQYF. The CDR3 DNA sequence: TGTGCCAGCAGTCCCAGCATCGGGACTACGACAGAGCAGTACTTC.

CDR3 in amino acids: CASTRLAGGPVDTQYF. DNA for the CDR3: TGTGCCAGCACCCGACTAGCGGGAGGGCCAGTAGATACGCAGTATTTT. This chain links TRBV7-6 with TRBJ2-3, with 14 bases matching TRBD2. Trimming removed 7 bases from V and 5 bases from J; junction bases left unmatched: 8. The germline CDR1 and CDR2 sequences are SGHVS and FNYEAQ. The CDR3 covers 16 residues.

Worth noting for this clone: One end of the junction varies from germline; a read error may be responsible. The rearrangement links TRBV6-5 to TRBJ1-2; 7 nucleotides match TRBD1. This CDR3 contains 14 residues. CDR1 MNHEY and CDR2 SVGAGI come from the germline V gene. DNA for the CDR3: TGTGCCAGCTCCACCGGACAGGTGAACTCTGGCTACACCTTC. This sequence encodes CASSTGQVNSGYTF.